This T cell receptor (beta chain) was recovered during a study of shared clonotypes between healthy human individuals. Study information: A couple of women and a few men aged 18 to 49 served as donors.

CDR1 and CDR2 from the germline V gene are SGHRS and YFSETQ. V lost 4 bases to trimming and J lost 7 bases, with 15 bases between them. CDR3 size: 13 residues. Per the original methods: Filtering differed because ImmunoSEQ produced junction-only sequences that carried no quality scores. Libraries were prepared by immunoSEQ multiplex PCR; TCRdb keeps only in-frame clonotypes and omits some of them. The V and J calls and clone size were taken over from that table, and D and trimming were inferred from the DNA. Of a few million clones detected, roughly nine tenths appear once; the ten largest clones hold roughly 0.14%. Nashville, Tennessee was home to all donors, each a Caucasian adult. Into CD45RA+ naive and CD45RA-negative memory subsets, the CD4+ cells were split.

The chain combines TRBV5-1 with TRBJ2-7; either TRBD1 or TRBD2 may supply D (5 bases each). Sequenced: naive CD4+ T cells sorted from blood. Indicated subset: CD45RA+ positively selected. The TCR sequence derives from a man in his late teens or twenties in good health. The CDR3 bases are TGCGCCAGCAGCCGGGACGGTACCAGGGAGCAGTACTTC. Protein: CASSRDGTREQYF.